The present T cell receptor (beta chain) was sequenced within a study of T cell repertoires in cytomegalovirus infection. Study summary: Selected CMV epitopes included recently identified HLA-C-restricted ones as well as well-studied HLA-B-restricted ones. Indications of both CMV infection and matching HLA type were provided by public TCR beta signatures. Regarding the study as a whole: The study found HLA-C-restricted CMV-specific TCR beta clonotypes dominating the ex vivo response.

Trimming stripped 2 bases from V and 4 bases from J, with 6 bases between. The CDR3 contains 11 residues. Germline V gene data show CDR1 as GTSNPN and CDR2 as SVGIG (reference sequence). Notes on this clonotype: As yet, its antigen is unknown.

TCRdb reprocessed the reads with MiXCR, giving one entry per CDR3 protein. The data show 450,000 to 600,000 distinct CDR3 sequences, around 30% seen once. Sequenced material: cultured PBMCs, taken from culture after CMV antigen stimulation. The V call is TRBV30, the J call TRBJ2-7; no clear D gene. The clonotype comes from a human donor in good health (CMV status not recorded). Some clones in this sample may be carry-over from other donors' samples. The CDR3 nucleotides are TGTGCCTGGAGTCCAAAATACGAGCAGTACTTC. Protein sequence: CAWSPKYEQYF.